This T cell receptor (beta chain) was sequenced for a study of T cell responses to AZD1222 COVID-19 vaccine. Trimming stripped 4 bases from V and 2 bases from J, with 9 bases between. This CDR3 has 13 residues. Germline CDR1 reads SGHRS; CDR2 reads YFSETQ. Libraries were prepared by immunoSEQ multiplex PCR; TCRdb keeps only in-frame clonotypes and omits some of them. The table lists 90,000 to 120,000 clones, more than 90% of them singletons. General study points: Spike-specific TCR depth and breadth grew after two AZD1222 doses.

On this clone itself: Its cognate antigen is unknown.

This clonotype was obtained from an adult in good health. The material sequenced was peripheral blood, taken on day 0 of AZD1222 vaccination. V is TRBV5-1 and J is TRBJ1-2; D gene unclear. The chain's CDR3 is CASSPGMNYGYTF. The CDR3 DNA reads as TGCGCCAGCAGCCCTGGGATGAACTATGGCTACACCTTC. The full variable domain, completed using reference TRBV5-1 and TRBJ1-2, is KAGVTQTPRYLIKTRGQQVTLSCSPISGHRSVSWYQQTPGQGLQFLFEYFSETQRNKGNFPGRFSGRQFSNSRSEMNVSTLELGDSALYLCASSPGMNYGYTFGSGTRLTVV.